This TCR beta chain came from a study of OX40 agonist ivuxolimab in advanced cancers. Some background on the complete study: Ivuxolimab, which targeted the costimulatory receptor OX40 (CD134), was an agonistic, fully human IgG2 monoclonal antibody. Among the approximately 54 dose-escalation patients, around 19 had hepatocellular carcinoma, approximately 15 melanoma, 9 renal cell carcinoma and 9 head and neck cancer. The paper covers the monotherapy dose-escalation part of the phase I ivuxolimab trial, which included N = 52 patients. Peripheral TCRbeta sequencing aimed to test whether ivuxolimab altered TCR sequence diversity and caused clonal T-cell expansion. Intravenous ivuxolimab was administered to patients every 2 weeks at six dose levels: 0.01, 0.1, 0.3, 1.5, 3 and 10 mg/kg. Patients were allowed to have had prior anti-PD-1, anti-PD-L1 or anti-CTLA-4 therapy, and 40% of the dose-escalation patients had previously received checkpoint inhibitors. Partial responses occurred in three dose-escalation patients: two with cutaneous melanoma and one with hepatocellular carcinoma. A male proportion of almost 85% and a mean age of approximately 62 years, ranging from about 20 to 79, were recorded for the dose-escalation cohort. The investigation overall reported the following: Low levels of normalized T-cell clonal expansion were also seen in some patients who did not respond. After ivuxolimab, more expanded clones were found on average in CD8+ T cells than in CD4+ T cells. The antigen specificity of the peripheral T cells that underwent clonal expansion was not determined. At doses from 0.1 to 3.0 mg/kg, clonal expansion was seen in both CD4+ and CD8+ blood T cells between baseline and week 6. In the 0.1-3.0 mg/kg groups, partial responders had among the lowest normalized peripheral clonal expansion, particularly in CD8+ T cells.

Relative to germline, V is missing 3 bases and J is missing 4 bases, with 10 bases of the junction outside any gene match. Spanning cysteine to phenylalanine, the CDR3 consists of 16 amino acids. Of the read, only the CDR3 DNA is kept; its 48 bases are in frame from base 1. From the germline V gene (reference sequence), CDR1 is SGHNT and CDR2 is YYREEE. On this clone itself: Its antigen is unknown. No qualities accompany the bases; no much larger clone lies one base away.

Genomic DNA was isolated from the sorted cells so that the TCRbeta CDR3 region could be sequenced. The immunoSEQ Assay was used to sequence the TCRbeta CDR3 regions. TCRdb took this table from immuneACCESS and kept in-frame rearrangements with V and J called. Such tables lack part of the clones; where checked against another copy, unresolved V genes explain under half of the gap, and the rest is unexplained. The sample yields tens of thousands of clones; roughly 80% were counted once. The top ten constitute approximately 4.5% of the sample. Patients with a history of autoimmune disease or receiving systemic immunosuppression were excluded from the trial. Peripheral blood for TCR sequencing was collected from all dose cohorts at baseline, on cycle 4 day 1, and on cycle 7 day 1. The samples were drawn from a first-in-human, open-label, multicenter phase I dose-escalation trial of ivuxolimab. Adults with locally advanced or metastatic melanoma, renal cell, hepatocellular, or head and neck squamous cell carcinoma were enrolled in the trial. Before TCR sequencing, CD4+ and CD8+ T cells were separately sorted from peripheral blood.

The TCR comes from an adult with an advanced solid tumor such as melanoma, head and neck, liver or kidney cancer. The chain is assembled from TRBV5-4 and TRBJ2-3; the central 8 bases match TRBD1. The sequencing here drew on CD4+ or CD8+ T cells sorted from blood, taken in a trial of the OX40 agonist ivuxolimab. The encoded CDR3 is CASSYYRDRTSDTQYF. The DNA is TGTGCCAGCAGCTACTACCGGGACAGGACTTCAGATACGCAGTATTTT.